The 27 T cell receptor beta chains presented below share a single source sample, sequenced in a study of blood T cell repertoires in COVID-19. Method: immunoSEQ multiplex PCR; TCRdb's copy keeps in-frame clones and lacks some. The top ten hold under 35% of the sample, which has under 95,000 clones, 65% to 85% seen once. Sequencing input: peripheral blood. The receptors derive from a woman aged 80 or older with acute or convalescent COVID-19.

Points on this clone: The same CDR3 arises from other DNA sequences in this sample as well. CDR3 DNA: TGTGCCAGTAGTATTCGAGAGACCCAGTACTTC. Translated, it gives CASSIRETQYF. The J gene is TRBJ2-5, the V gene TRBV19; D remains unclear. Germline CDR1 reads LNHDA; CDR2 reads SQIVND (reference sequence). This CDR3 region has 11 residues. The V end was cut by 3 bases, the J end by 4 bases, with 3 bases between.

The rearrangement links TRBV28 to TRBJ1-5, with D possibly TRBD1 on 6 matching bases. CDR1 and CDR2 from the germline V gene are MDHEN and SYDVKM. Trimming cost V 5 bases and J 4 bases, with 12 bases left between them. The CDR3 contains 14 residues. The CDR3 sequence is CASSPGDGNQPQHF. CDR3 coding DNA: TGTGCCAGCAGTCCAGGGGATGGGAATCAGCCCCAGCATTTT.

V gene TRBV27 combines with J gene TRBJ2-7; the D gene is possibly TRBD1 (6 bases). Germline V gene sequence: CDR1 MNHEY, CDR2 SMNVEV (reference sequence). This CDR3 is built from 13 residues. The germline V and J ends were trimmed by 3 bases and 10 bases, with 16 bases remaining between them. The CDR3 nucleotides are TGTGCCAGCAGTTTTAGGTCAGGGGCAAACCAGTACTTC. It encodes CASSFRSGANQYF.

The chain uses TRBV21-1 and TRBJ1-6; TRBD1, as called in the table, went unchecked against the DNA. TRBV21-1 is a pseudogene. The CDR3 covers 16 residues. The CDR3, as DNA: TGTGCCAGCAGCAAAGGGTACAGGGAGAATAATTCACCCCTCCACTTT. Protein: CASSKGYRENNSPLHF.

This chain uses TRBV3-1 (or the pseudogene TRBV3-2) with TRBJ2-2; TRBD1 matches 7 bases. CDR1 is LGHDT and CDR2 is YNNKEL in the germline V gene (reference sequence). The CDR3 length is 16 residues. V was pared by 5 bases and J by 5 bases, with 11 bases of the junction left unmatched. CDR3 coding DNA: TGTGCCAGCAGCGTCCCAGGGGGTTGGGGTACCGGGGAGCTGTTTTTT. This codes for CASSVPGGWGTGELFF.

The chain joins TRBV6-2 or TRBV6-3 to TRBJ2-7, with 11 bases aligning to TRBD2. This CDR3 comprises 14 residues. Germline V gives CDR1 MNHEY, CDR2 SVGEGT. With 2 bases clipped from V and 5 bases from J, the junction kept 2 bases outside the gene matches. CDR3 nucleotides: TGTGCCAGCAGTTACCTACTAGCGGGAGACGAGCAGTACTTC. Translated: CASSYLLAGDEQYF.

This chain uses TRBV12-3 or TRBV12-4 with TRBJ2-5; D might be TRBD2 (6 bases). Trimming left V 6 bases short and J 5 bases short, with 13 bases between. CDR3 length: 13 residues. This CDR3 reads CASSIQGGETQYF. DNA for the CDR3: TGTGCCAGCAGCATTCAGGGAGGCGAGACCCAGTACTTC.

The chain has TRBV7-9 and TRBJ2-5; 8 bases align to TRBD2. The V segment lost 4 bases and the J segment 3 bases; nucleotides outside the gene matches: 7. Germline V gene lookup returns CDR1 SEHNR and CDR2 FQNEAQ (reference sequence). The CDR3 spans 15 residues. This chain's CDR3 is CASSYLLAEKETQYF. CDR3 DNA sequence: TGTGCCAGCAGCTACTTACTAGCGGAAAAAGAGACCCAGTACTTC.

This clone was seen only a few times. V is TRBV5-6 and J is TRBJ1-5; tentatively, D is TRBD1 (5 bases). The CDR3 runs to 15 residues. V lost 2 bases to trimming and J lost 4 bases, with 13 bases between them. Germline CDR1 SGHDT, CDR2 YYEEEE. In DNA form, the CDR3 reads TGTGCCAGCAGCTTAGGTGGGGGGAGAAATCAGCCCCAGCATTTT. Its translation is CASSLGGGRNQPQHF.

The V and J genes are TRBV4-2 and TRBJ2-2; 10 bases align to TRBD2. In germline, CDR1 is LGHNA, CDR2 YNFKEQ. The CDR3 consists of 19 residues. V lost 0 bases to trimming and J lost 2 bases; unmatched junction nucleotides: 9. The CDR3 region has the DNA TGTGCCAGCAGCCAAGATCAGGATAGCGGGAGGCCAAACACCGGGGAGCTGTTTTTT. It specifies CASSQDQDSGRPNTGELFF.

This clone came up a few times. The chain is built from TRBV7-3 and TRBJ2-5; D unclear. Trimming removed 5 bases at V and 7 bases at J, with 11 bases between. The CDR3 extends over 12 amino acids. In germline, CDR1 is SGHTA, CDR2 FQGTGA. CDR3 protein: CASSRTLGTQYF. The CDR3 region has the DNA TGTGCCAGCAGCCGAACGCTCGGGACCCAGTACTTC. Complete variable domain (other parts from reference TRBV7-3 and TRBJ2-5): GAGVSQTPSNKVTEKGKYVELRCDPISGHTALYWYRQSLGQGPEFLIYFQGTGAADDSGLPNDRFFAVRPEGSVSTLKIQRTERGDSAVYLCASSRTLGTQYFGPGTRLLVL.

The chain has TRBV5-4 and TRBJ2-4; TRBD2 aligns across 11 bases. The CDR3 is made up of 17 amino acids. V lost 3 bases and J lost 7; bases outside the gene matches: 12. Germline V gene sequence: CDR1 SGHNT, CDR2 YYREEE (reference sequence). This CDR3 is CASSSGTSGSFANIQYF. The CDR3, as DNA: TGTGCCAGCAGCTCGGGGACTAGCGGCTCCTTTGCGAACATTCAGTACTTC.

This clone is a singleton in its sample. This rearrangement joins TRBV13 to TRBJ1-1; D is undetermined. This CDR3 is 15 amino acids long. The germline V gene encodes CDR1 PRHDT and CDR2 FYEKMQ (reference sequence). Trimming stripped 5 bases from V and 1 base from J, with 14 bases between. CDR3 nucleotide sequence: TGTGCCAGCAGCATCGCGCGGCCGCCGAACACTGAAGCTTTCTTT. It specifies CASSIARPPNTEAFF.

A few counts support this clone. The gene calls are TRBV6-4 and TRBJ2-3, with D unclear. The germline gives CDR1 MRHNA, CDR2 SNTAGT. The CDR3 totals 16 residues. Deletions cut 0 bases from V and 1 base from J, with 11 bases between. The CDR3 DNA follows: TGTGCCAGCAGTGACTCCCCCGGTCGAGGCACAGATACGCAGTATTTT. It yields the protein CASSDSPGRGTDTQYF.

This clone is a singleton in its sample. This chain uses TRBV18 with TRBJ2-1; D is possibly TRBD2 (6 bases). This CDR3 spans 14 amino acids. V lost 2 bases, J lost 10 bases, and 15 bases lay in between. The germline CDR1 and CDR2 sequences are KGHSH and LQKENI. The CDR3 loop reads CASSPSTGVLEQFF. The CDR3 DNA sequence: TGTGCCAGCTCACCAAGTACGGGAGTCCTGGAGCAGTTCTTC.

The gene calls are TRBV19 and TRBJ2-7; TRBD1 might be the D (6 bases). Germline V gives CDR1 LNHDA, CDR2 SQIVND (reference sequence). The CDR3 has 13 residues. Trimming shortened V by 5 bases and J by 6 bases, and 14 bases separated the two germline ends. The CDR3 DNA sequence: TGTGCCAGTAGTCCTTCCCGAGGGGGCGAGCAGTACTTC. Its translation: CASSPSRGGEQYF.

The rearrangement links TRBV19 to TRBJ2-1, with a weak D call TRBD1 (7 bases). Trimming stripped 1 base from V and 2 bases from J, with 12 bases between. This CDR3 has 16 amino acids. The germline V gene encodes CDR1 LNHDA and CDR2 SQIVND (reference sequence). CDR3 in DNA: TGTGCCAGTAGTATAGTAGGCGGGACAGCCTACAATGAGCAGTTCTTC. This codes for CASSIVGGTAYNEQFF.

The chain has TRBV2 and TRBJ1-1, with D perhaps TRBD1 (6 bases). Per germline, CDR1 SNHLY and CDR2 FYNNEI. V dropped 5 bases and J dropped 7 bases, with 17 bases sitting between them. The length of the CDR3 is 14 residues. CDR3 in DNA: TGTGCCAGCAGTCGAGAAGGGGGGGGTGTTGAAGCTTTCTTT. It codes for CASSREGGGVEAFF.

V gene TRBV11-2 combines with J gene TRBJ2-5; TRBD1 or TRBD2 may be the D gene (9 bases each). The CDR3 contains 18 residues. The germline CDR1 and CDR2 sequences are SGHAT and FQNNGV. V lost 3 bases to trimming and J lost 0 bases, with 20 bases between them. CDR3 sequence reads: CASSFGQGPSGDQETQYF. The CDR3 DNA sequence: TGTGCCAGCAGCTTCGGACAGGGGCCTAGCGGGGACCAAGAGACCCAGTACTTC.

This chain uses TRBV6-5 with TRBJ1-5; D not resolved. There are 13 residues in the CDR3. The germline V gene has CDR1 MNHEY and CDR2 SVGAGI. The ends were cut back, 6 bases at V and 7 bases at J, with 13 bases in the middle. The CDR3 DNA reads TGTGCCAGCAGAGGACTCCAAGGGCAGCCCCAGCATTTT. Its protein is CASRGLQGQPQHF.

The J gene is TRBJ2-7, the V gene TRBV4-2; 8 bases map to TRBD2. With V trimmed by 0 bases and J by 1 base, 5 bases remained unmatched. Per the germline V gene, CDR1 is LGHNA and CDR2 is YNFKEQ. This CDR3 comprises 16 residues. CDR3 protein: CASSQDSAGGSYEQYF. The CDR3 DNA reads TGTGCCAGCAGCCAAGATTCCGCGGGAGGTTCCTACGAGCAGTACTTC.

This rearrangement joins TRBV21-1 to TRBJ2-7; TRBD1, the table's D call, was not compared with the DNA. TRBV21-1 is reported as a pseudogene. CDR3 length equals 14 residues. This chain's CDR3 is CASSKGTSSYEQYF. In DNA form, the CDR3 reads TGTGCCAGCAGCAAAGGTACCAGTTCCTACGAGCAGTACTTC.

The V and J genes are TRBV9 and TRBJ1-1; 9 nucleotides agree with TRBD1. The V and J ends lost 10 bases and 7 bases, in that order; junction bases with no gene match: 11. Germline-derived CDR1 and CDR2 are SGDLS and YYNGEE. The CDR3 loop spans 13 amino acids. This CDR3 is CAFLDRGTVEAFF. The CDR3 nucleotides are TGTGCCTTTTTAGACAGGGGGACAGTTGAAGCTTTCTTT. Using reference TRBV9 and TRBJ1-1 for the parts outside the CDR3, the full variable domain is DSGVTQTPKHLITATGQRVTLRCSPRSGDLSVYWYQQSLDQGLQFLIQYYNGEERAKGNILERFSAQQFPDLHSELNLSSLELGDSALYFCAFLDRGTVEAFFGQGTRLTVV.

Here the CDR3 DNA reads TGCGCCAGCAGCCAAGGTCATTCGAACACTGAAGCTTTCTTT. This gives the protein CASSQGHSNTEAFF. The chain couples TRBV4-1 to TRBJ1-1; D gene unclear. Looked up from germline, CDR1 is MGHRA and CDR2 is YSYEKL. The CDR3 is 14 amino acids. The V gene lost 1 base and the J gene lost 1 base, with 7 bases spanning the gap.

The genes are TRBV4-3 and TRBJ1-2; 10 nucleotides agree with TRBD1. CDR3 length: 16 amino acids. Germline-derived CDR1 and CDR2 are LGHNA and YSLEER. V shed 3 bases and J 5 bases; nucleotides not matched to a gene: 9. CDR3 region: CASSQGPGQGFYGYTF. CDR3 nucleotides: TGCGCCAGCAGCCAGGGCCCGGGACAGGGGTTTTATGGCTACACCTTC.

V usage is TRBV6-1 and J usage is TRBJ1-6, with a weak D call TRBD1 (6 bases). This CDR3 is 16 amino acids long. V gave up 4 bases and J gave up 7 bases, with 17 bases separating them. Germline V gives CDR1 MNHNS, CDR2 SASEGT. CDR3 coding DNA: TGTGCCAGCAGTGTGGGGGGGGCGCGGGGGAATTCACCCCTCCACTTT. Residues: CASSVGGARGNSPLHF.

A few counts support this clone. J is TRBJ1-1 and V is TRBV7-9; TRBD1 aligns across 9 bases. The germline V gene has CDR1 SEHNR and CDR2 FQNEAQ (reference sequence). The CDR3 covers 15 residues. The J segment lost 7 bases and the V segment lost 5 bases, leaving 11 bases of the junction unmatched. The CDR3 here is CASSAGGTGYSEAFF. CDR3 nucleotide sequence: TGTGCCAGCAGCGCCGGAGGGACAGGGTACAGTGAAGCTTTCTTT.